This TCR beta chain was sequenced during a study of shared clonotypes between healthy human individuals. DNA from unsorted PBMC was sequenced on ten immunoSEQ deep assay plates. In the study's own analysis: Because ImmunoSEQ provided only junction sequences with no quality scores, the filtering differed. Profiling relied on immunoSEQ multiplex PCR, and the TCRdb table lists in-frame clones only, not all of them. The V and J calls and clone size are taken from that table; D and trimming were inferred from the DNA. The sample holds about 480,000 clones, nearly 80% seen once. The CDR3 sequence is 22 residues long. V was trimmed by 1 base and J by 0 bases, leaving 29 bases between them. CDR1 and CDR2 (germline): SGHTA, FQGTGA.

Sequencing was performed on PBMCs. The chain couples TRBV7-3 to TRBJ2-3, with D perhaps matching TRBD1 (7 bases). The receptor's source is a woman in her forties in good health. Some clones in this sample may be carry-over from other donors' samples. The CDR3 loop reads CASSLKVHLTGRTSGSTDTQYF. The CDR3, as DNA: TGTGCCAGCAGCTTAAAGGTTCACTTGACAGGGCGAACAAGCGGGAGCACAGATACGCAGTATTTT.